The clone carrying this T cell receptor (beta chain) was seen more than once but under ten times. Its matching antigen is unknown. Each CDR3 protein gets one entry after TCRdb re-called the 5' RACE reads with MiXCR. The table has around 240,000 distinct CDR3 sequences, around 6.6% seen once. This entry belongs to a study of identical twins. Findings and caveats of the study: There is a chance that invariant MAIT and iNKT cells partially muddied zero-insertion analyses.

Separately, the same data were catalogued under a study of yellow fever vaccine responses in identical twins.

The sequence came from a woman between 18 and 30 years old in good health. Sample: memory (CD45RO+) T cells sorted from blood.

This CDR3 reads CASSLQGSRETQYF. CDR3 nucleotides: TGCGCCAGCAGCTTGCAGGGGTCGCGAGAGACCCAGTACTTC. The rearrangement joins TRBV5-1 to TRBJ2-5; D is possibly TRBD1 (6 bases). This CDR3 has 14 residues. The V end was cut by 1 base, the J end by 4 bases, with 11 bases between. Per the germline V gene, CDR1 is SGHRS and CDR2 is YFSETQ.